Listed below are T cell receptor beta chains from one sample, sequenced in a study of T cells in localized non-small cell lung cancer. The protocol was immunoSEQ multiplex PCR, while the TCRdb copy is restricted to in-frame clones and leaves out a portion. Altogether about 91,000 clones are present, roughly 87% being singletons, with the ten largest covering over 12%. The material sequenced was peripheral blood, taken before any cancer treatment. These receptors came from a man between 35 and 75 years old with stage I squamous cell lung carcinoma. CDR3s include the opening cysteine and the closing phenylalanine or tryptophan. A D gene is named only where the DNA matches it firmly. The size entry is marked missing in some rows and otherwise reads once, few, many or a size class.

cdr3_length	clone_size	v_call	d_call	j_call	cdr3_nt	cdr3_aa
14	few	TRBV28	.	TRBJ1-2	TGTGCCAGCAGCTCCGTGACAGCAAACTATGGCTACACCTTC	CASSSVTANYGYTF
12	.	TRBV5-6	TRBD1	TRBJ2-7	TGTGCCAGCTACGGGACAGCCTACGAGCAGTACTTC	CASYGTAYEQYF
16	.	TRBV7-9	TRBD2	TRBJ2-2	TGTGCCAGCAGCGAAGGACTAGCGGGGGCCACCGGGGAGCTGTTTTTT	CASSEGLAGATGELFF
10	.	TRBV20-1	.	TRBJ1-1	TGCAGTGCTAGAATGGGAGAAGCTTTCTTT	CSARMGEAFF
19	.	TRBV6-1	TRBD1	TRBJ1-1	TGTGCCAGCAGTGAACGCCCCCCGGGACAGCCACGGCGGGGGACTGAAGCTTTCTTT	CASSERPPGQPRRGTEAFF
13	.	TRBV18	.	TRBJ1-2	TGTGCCAGCTCACCCGGAGAGGGGCATGGCTACACCTTC	CASSPGEGHGYTF
16	.	TRBV5-1	.	TRBJ1-2	TGCGCCAGCAGCCAATATGGGGGTGAGGGTAACTATGGCTACACCTTC	CASSQYGGEGNYGYTF
14	.	TRBV9	.	TRBJ2-3	TGTGCCAGCAGCGTAGAGGACCTTGGGAGTACGCAGTATTTT	CASSVEDLGSTQYF
12	.	TRBV16	.	TRBJ1-6	TGTGCCAGCAGCCAATCTATTCAACCCCTCCACTTT	CASSQSIQPLHF
16	.	TRBV27	.	TRBJ1-5	TGTGCCAGCAGTTTAATCGGTCCGAATAGCAATCAGCCCCAGCATTTT	CASSLIGPNSNQPQHF
16	.	TRBV10-3	TRBD1	TRBJ2-2	TGTGCCATCAGTGAGTCCGGGACAGGGAGCACCGGGGAGCTGTTTTTT	CAISESGTGSTGELFF
13	.	TRBV5-4	.	TRBJ1-1	TGTGCCAGCAGCTTGGAAAGGAACACTGAAGCTTTCTTT	CASSLERNTEAFF
14	.	TRBV4-2	TRBD1	TRBJ1-4	TGTGCCAGCTCCGGGACAGGGGTGGATGAAAAACTGTTTTTT	CASSGTGVDEKLFF
14	.	TRBV2	.	TRBJ1-1	TGTGCCAGCAGTACCTTGCGGGGGCGCACTGAAGCTTTCTTT	CASSTLRGRTEAFF
15	.	TRBV6-5	.	TRBJ1-4	TGTGCCAGCAGTTACTCGGCCAGCCTGTTCGGGAAACTGTTTTTT	CASSYSASLFGKLFF
15	.	TRBV30	TRBD1	TRBJ1-6	TGTGCCTGGCGAACAGGGGGCTCCTATAATTCACCCCTCCACTTT	CAWRTGGSYNSPLHF
15	few	TRBV6-1	.	TRBJ1-2	TGTGCCATCCGGAAACAGGGATCAGCTAACTATGGCTACACCTTC	CAIRKQGSANYGYTF
15	.	TRBV6-5	.	TRBJ1-1	TGTGCCAGCAGTTGGCAGGCTGGGGCAGCAACTGAAGCTTTCTTT	CASSWQAGAATEAFF
15	once	TRBV30	.	TRBJ2-7	TGTGCCTGGAGTGTAAACCTTGGACCATCCTACGAGCAGTACTTC	CAWSVNLGPSYEQYF
16	.	TRBV14	.	TRBJ1-1	TGTGCCAGCAGCCATTGGGACCAAAAAGGGGGCACTGAAGCTTTCTTT	CASSHWDQKGGTEAFF
12	.	TRBV30	TRBD1	TRBJ2-7	TGTGCCTGGAGTCAGGGGGCCTACGAGCAGTACTTC	CAWSQGAYEQYF
17	.	TRBV4-1	TRBD1	TRBJ2-1	TGCGCCAGCAGCCAAGATAGTAGCGGACAGGGGTACAATGAGCAGTTCTTC	CASSQDSSGQGYNEQFF
19	.	TRBV5-1	.	TRBJ1-6	TGCGCCAGCAGCTTGGGACCCACTACGGGGGATCTCTATAATTCACCCCTCCACTTT	CASSLGPTTGDLYNSPLHF
14	.	TRBV7-3	TRBD1	TRBJ2-1	TGTGCCAGCAGCTTAATAGGGGGCGCGGATGAGCAGTTCTTC	CASSLIGGADEQFF
13	.	TRBV5-1	.	TRBJ1-1	TGCGCCAGCAGCTTCGTAATGAACACTGAAGCTTTCTTT	CASSFVMNTEAFF
12	.	TRBV5-5	.	TRBJ2-7	TGTGCCAGCAGGGCGGGTACTTCGAGGCAGTACTTC	CASRAGTSRQYF
13	.	TRBV19	.	TRBJ2-7	TGTGCCAGTAGTATAGGGGAAAGGGGCGAGCAGTACTTC	CASSIGERGEQYF
14	.	TRBV19	.	TRBJ1-1	TGTGCCAGTAGCCAACGGACGGTGAACACTGAAGCTTTCTTT	CASSQRTVNTEAFF
11	.	TRBV28	.	TRBJ1-2	TGTGCCAGCACCAGACATGGTGGCTACACCTTC	CASTRHGGYTF
14	.	TRBV18	TRBD1	TRBJ2-1	TGTGCCAGCTCACCACTCCTAGGGGGCGATGAGCAGTTCTTC	CASSPLLGGDEQFF
14	.	TRBV7-2	.	TRBJ2-2	TGTGCCAGCAGCTTGGGGACGAACACCGGGGAGCTGTTTTTT	CASSLGTNTGELFF
16	.	TRBV4-1	TRBD1	TRBJ1-6	TGCGCCAGCAGCCCCCGCCTCGGGACAGTAAATTCACCCCTCCACTTT	CASSPRLGTVNSPLHF
15	.	TRBV6-5	.	TRBJ2-5	TGTGCCAGCAGTTACTCGGGGGACAATCCTGAGACCCAGTACTTC	CASSYSGDNPETQYF
15	.	TRBV7-9	.	TRBJ2-1	TGTGCCAGCAGCTTCCTCGGGGGGCCTTACAATGAGCAGTTCTTC	CASSFLGGPYNEQFF
13	.	TRBV18	TRBD1	TRBJ1-1	TGTGCCAGCTCCAGGGGGCAGTACACTGAAGCTTTCTTT	CASSRGQYTEAFF
15	.	TRBV5-3	.	TRBJ2-4	TGTGCCAGAAGCTTGGGTCGGGGTGCCAAAAACATTCAGTACTTC	CARSLGRGAKNIQYF
13	.	TRBV6-1	.	TRBJ1-3	TGTGCCAGCGACAGGAACTCTGGAAACACCATATATTTT	CASDRNSGNTIYF
13	.	TRBV19	.	TRBJ1-1	TGTGCCAGTAGTACCATTAAGAACACTGAAGCTTTCTTT	CASSTIKNTEAFF
14	.	TRBV7-9	TRBD2	TRBJ2-1	TGTGCCAGCAGCCCTAGCGGGGGGAATAATGAGCAGTTCTTC	CASSPSGGNNEQFF
17	.	TRBV19	TRBD1	TRBJ2-7	TGTGCCAGTAGTAAGGGACAGGGTCGGAATCCCGCATACGAGCAGTACTTC	CASSKGQGRNPAYEQYF
13	.	TRBV10-1	.	TRBJ2-7	TGCGCCAGCAACGAACCCGGGTCCTTGGAGCAGTACTTC	CASNEPGSLEQYF
12	few	TRBV19	.	TRBJ1-5	TGTGCCAGTAGTATTCGGGAGCAGCCCCAGCATTTT	CASSIREQPQHF
16	.	TRBV9	TRBD2	TRBJ2-3	TGTGCCAGCAGCGTAGATGCGGGGGGGCTTACAGATACGCAGTATTTT	CASSVDAGGLTDTQYF
18	.	TRBV27	.	TRBJ1-5	TGTGCCAGCAGTTTACATGGCGGATTCGGGATGAGCAATCAGCCCCAGCATTTT	CASSLHGGFGMSNQPQHF
13	.	TRBV2	.	TRBJ1-5	TGTGCCAGCAGTTTGGGGGATCGTCAGCCCCAGCATTTT	CASSLGDRQPQHF
15	.	TRBV28	.	TRBJ1-2	TGTGCCAGCAGTCCTCACTCAAATCACAACTATGGCTACACCTTC	CASSPHSNHNYGYTF
16	.	TRBV10-3	TRBD1	TRBJ1-4	TGTGCCATCAGTGAGTCTGGCAGGACAGGCAATGAAAAACTGTTTTTT	CAISESGRTGNEKLFF
17	.	TRBV5-1	TRBD1	TRBJ1-1	TGCGCCAGCAGCCAAACAGGGGGCGCGAGGTTGGGCACTGAAGCTTTCTTT	CASSQTGGARLGTEAFF
15	.	TRBV5-1	TRBD1	TRBJ2-1	TGCGCCAGCAGCTTACAGGGGGATGTCTACAATGAGCAGTTCTTC	CASSLQGDVYNEQFF
11	.	TRBV2	.	TRBJ1-1	TGTGCCAGCAGCATGAACACTGAAGCTTTCTTT	CASSMNTEAFF
14	.	TRBV18	TRBD1	TRBJ1-6	TGTGCCAGCTCACCCGGACAGGGGCAATCACCCCTCCACTTT	CASSPGQGQSPLHF
13	.	TRBV27	.	TRBJ1-5	TGTGCCAGCAGTTTAGAGCATAATCAGCCCCAGCATTTT	CASSLEHNQPQHF
13	.	TRBV10-1	.	TRBJ1-5	TGCGCCAGCTTAAAATCGGGGGGGCAGCCCCAGCATTTT	CASLKSGGQPQHF